Sequencing of this T cell receptor beta chain was carried out in a study of cytomegalovirus exposure and HLA in healthy donors. Study results and caveats: Being indistinguishable, some V segments were excluded, TRBV6-2 and TRBV6-3 among them.

For this clone: Its antigen is as yet unknown.

The CDR3 contains 15 residues. Germline V gene lookup returns CDR1 SGHVS and CDR2 FNYEAQ. Between the trimmed V and J ends, which lost 5 bases and 0 bases, there was a span of 14 bases. PCR amplification relied on 60 Vbeta primers (plus 13 Jbeta primers). The data were produced by immunoSEQ multiplex PCR, yet TCRdb's version contains in-frame clones alone and is incomplete. The data hold some 140,000 clones, with 79% observed a single time. The chain recombines TRBV7-6 with TRBJ2-7, with D maybe TRBD2 (5 bases). The TCR was taken from a man aged 40-55 years in good health and CMV-seropositive. The sample comprised PBMCs. The chain's CDR3 is CASSPRAVPSYEQYF. CDR3 sequence (DNA): TGTGCCAGCAGCCCGCGAGCGGTTCCCTCCTACGAGCAGTACTTC.